Sequencing of this T cell receptor beta chain was carried out in a study of cytomegalovirus exposure and HLA in healthy donors. A multiplex PCR was run with 60 Vbeta primers and 13 Jbeta primers. Clones were sequenced by immunoSEQ multiplex PCR, and TCRdb holds only the in-frame ones, with some missing. This table holds roughly 100,000 clones, around 76% found once. Remarks on this clone: Its antigen is unknown.

Whole-study findings and limits: Usually a TCR sequence was rare, but some public TCRs were found in many donors. For most TCR beta V segments, an earlier analysis put the productive rate at about 90% or about 30% of the time. The study listed 164 cytomegalovirus-associated TCR beta chains.

The CDR3 has 16 residues. The V segment lost 2 bases and the J segment 7 bases; nucleotides outside the gene matches: 7. Germline V gene data show CDR1 as SGDLS and CDR2 as YYNGEE. The rearrangement joins TRBV9 to TRBJ2-2; 11 nucleotides agree with TRBD1. The source of this sequence is a man aged 40-50 years in good health and CMV-seropositive. The material sequenced was PBMCs. The CDR3: CASSVTGQGVFGELFF. The CDR3 region has the DNA TGTGCCAGCAGCGTTACGGGACAGGGGGTTTTCGGGGAGCTGTTTTTT.